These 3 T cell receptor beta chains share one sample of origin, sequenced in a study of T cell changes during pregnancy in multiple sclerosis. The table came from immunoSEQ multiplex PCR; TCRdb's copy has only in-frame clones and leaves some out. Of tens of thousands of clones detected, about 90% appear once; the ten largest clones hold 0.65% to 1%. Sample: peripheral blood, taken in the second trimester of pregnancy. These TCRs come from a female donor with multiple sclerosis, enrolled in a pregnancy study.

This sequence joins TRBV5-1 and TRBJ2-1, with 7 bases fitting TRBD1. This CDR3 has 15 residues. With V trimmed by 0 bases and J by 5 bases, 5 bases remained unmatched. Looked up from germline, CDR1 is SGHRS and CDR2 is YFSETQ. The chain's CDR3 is CASSLEGQRNNEQFF. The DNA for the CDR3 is TGCGCCAGCAGCTTGGAGGGACAGCGGAACAATGAGCAGTTCTTC.

Here the CDR3 reads CASSGATSYEQYF. For the CDR3, the DNA is TGTGCCAGCTCAGGGGCCACCTCCTACGAGCAGTACTTC. The V and J genes are TRBV18 and TRBJ2-7; D might be TRBD1 (5 bases). V lost 5 bases to trimming and J lost 0 bases, with 8 bases between them. The germline CDR1 and CDR2 sequences are KGHSH and LQKENI. The CDR3 runs to 13 residues.

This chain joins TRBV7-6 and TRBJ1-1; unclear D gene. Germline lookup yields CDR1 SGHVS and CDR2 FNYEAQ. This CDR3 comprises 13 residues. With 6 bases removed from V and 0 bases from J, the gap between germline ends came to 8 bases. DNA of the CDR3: TGTGCCAGCAGGGCAGACATGAACACTGAAGCTTTCTTT. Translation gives CASRADMNTEAFF.